This T cell receptor (beta chain) was identified during a study of read filtering for tumor transcriptome and immune sequencing. For the study at large: R-ISS stage counts were about eight for I, roughly 15 for II, roughly seven for III.

Study outcomes and limitations: Without single-read clonotypes, shared clonotype proportions correlated more between IR-seq and RNA-seq.

CDR1 DFQATT and CDR2 SNEGSKA come from the germline V gene (reference sequence). The CDR3 length is 15 residues. Unmatched junction bases numbered 4, after V lost 5 bases and J lost 0 bases. Sampling of bone marrow took place during active disease in every patient. This clonotype was recorded at least ten times. What it binds is not known. From 300 to 450 ng of RNA, a library with molecular barcoded alpha/delta and beta/gamma adaptors was made. MiXCR, run by TCRdb on the reads, gives a single entry per CDR3 protein. The profile shows about 58,000 distinct CDR3 sequences, over 9% of them singletons. The receptor was isolated from a donor aged 40 or older with multiple myeloma. This chain links TRBV20-1 with TRBJ2-3, with 11 bases aligning to TRBD2. Sequenced sample: a population of CD138-negative cells sorted from bone marrow. The CDR3 reads CSARTSGSSTDTQYF. The CDR3 DNA sequence: TGCAGTGCTCGGACTAGCGGGTCGAGCACAGATACGCAGTATTTT.